A few counts support the clone carrying this T cell receptor delta chain. The target antigen is unknown. The protein TCRdb gives is from a much larger clone and does not agree with this DNA's translation at residue 5, likely a read error; the protein shown here comes from the DNA. The data are from a study of γδ T cells in repeated Plasmodium falciparum infection. TCRdb repeated clone calling on the multiplex PCR reads with CATT. The sample holds roughly 93,000 delta-chain clones; approximately 0.92% are singletons and the top ten take around 9.6%. Flow sorting of PBMC yielded separate Vgamma9/Vdelta2+ and Vdelta2-negative gammadelta T cell populations for bulk repertoire analysis. Points from the study as a whole: Compared with Australian children, Malian Vdelta2-negative repertoires seemed more clonal, less diverse, less shared.

CDR3 size: 21 residues. Trimming removed 3 bases at V and 0 bases at J, with 23 bases between. Germline-derived CDR1 and CDR2 are GEAIGNYY and EKD. The sequencing sample was made of gamma-delta T cells from blood. The chain has TRDV2 and TRDJ3; D is undetermined. The J gene comes from matching the DNA to germline here; TCRdb lacks it. This receptor was obtained from a pool of human donors (malaria-infected and uninfected, not separated). The CDR3 DNA is TGTGCCTGTGACGCCGTCGACGCTCACGCCTTTAGCTCCTGGGACACCCGACAGATGTTTTTC. It translates to CACDAVDAHAFSSWDTRQMFF.